This paragraph covers one T cell receptor beta chain sequence. Its target is unknown. This specimen belongs to a study of cytomegalovirus exposure and HLA in healthy donors. General study results and limits: Highly shared sequence variants in one cluster were likely a sequencing artifact.

CDR1 and CDR2 from the germline V gene are SGDLS and YYNGEE. The V gene lost 5 bases and the J gene lost 0 bases, with 15 bases spanning the gap. This CDR3 is built from 15 residues. PCR amplification relied on 60 Vbeta primers (plus 13 Jbeta primers). The repertoire was sequenced with immunoSEQ multiplex PCR; TCRdb's copy has only in-frame clones and lacks some. The sample carries nearly 200,000 clones, approximately 85% recorded once. The source is a woman between 50 and 59 years old in good health and CMV-seropositive. The chain carries TRBV9 and TRBJ2-7, with a possible D match to TRBD1 (6 bases). Input material: PBMCs. CDR3 in DNA: TGTGCCAGCAGTCGCCGGGACACCATCTCCTACGAGCAGTACTTC. Translation: CASSRRDTISYEQYF.